A selection of T cell receptor beta chains follows, all from one sample in a study of shared clonotypes between healthy human individuals. Produced via immunoSEQ multiplex PCR; TCRdb's table is partial and in-frame only. The table shows fewer than 800,000 clones, with about 90% occurring only once. The sequencing sample was made of naive CD8+ T cells sorted from blood. The receptors stem from a man under 40 in good health. Each CDR3 is given with its conserved first and last residue. The D gene is left open where the match is weak. Clone size appears in some rows only: once, few, many, or a class for an expanded clone.

J gene,V gene,CDR3 length,clone size,D gene,CDR3 DNA,CDR3 protein
TRBJ2-3,TRBV29-1,11,NA,NA,TGCAGCGTTGACCGGGCAGATACGCAGTATTTT,CSVDRADTQYF
TRBJ1-2,TRBV11-3,19,NA,TRBD1,TGTGCCAGCAGCCCCGACGCCGGCCGGGACAGGGAACGGCACTATGGCTACACCTTC,CASSPDAGRDRERHYGYTF
TRBJ2-7,TRBV19,12,NA,NA,TGTGCCAGTAGTGGCCCCTCCTACGAGCAGTACTTC,CASSGPSYEQYF
TRBJ2-7,TRBV28,14,NA,NA,TGTGCCAGCAGTCCGTCAGGGAATATCTACGAGCAGTACTTC,CASSPSGNIYEQYF
TRBJ2-2,TRBV19,14,NA,NA,TGTGCCAGTAGTATAGTTGGCCACACCGGGGAGCTGTTTTTT,CASSIVGHTGELFF
TRBJ1-1,TRBV28,15,NA,NA,TGTGCCAGCAGCCCCTTGGGGGCGGGAAACACTGAAGCTTTCTTT,CASSPLGAGNTEAFF
TRBJ2-2,TRBV5-5,15,NA,NA,TGTGCCAGCAGCTTGGTACCGGGCGACACCGGGGAGCTGTTTTTT,CASSLVPGDTGELFF
TRBJ2-5,TRBV30,16,NA,NA,TGTGCCTGGAGACCCAGAGGGATTGTGGGGGCAGAGACCCAGTACTTC,CAWRPRGIVGAETQYF
TRBJ2-7,TRBV27,11,few,NA,TGTGCCAGCAGGCAGGGTTACGAGCAGTACTTC,CASRQGYEQYF
TRBJ1-2,TRBV19,16,NA,NA,TGTGCCAGTAGTATAGTCCTTGATGGCCCCACGTATGGCTACACCTTC,CASSIVLDGPTYGYTF
TRBJ2-7,TRBV27,14,NA,NA,TGTGCCAGCAGCCTCACCTTCCAGGGTTACGAGCAGTACTTC,CASSLTFQGYEQYF
TRBJ2-1,TRBV28,15,NA,NA,TGTGCCAGCAGTTCCGGACCTTCCAAAATCGATGAGCAGTTCTTC,CASSSGPSKIDEQFF
TRBJ1-5,TRBV10-2,11,NA,NA,TGCGCCAGCAGTGACGGACAGCCCCAGCATTTT,CASSDGQPQHF
TRBJ2-7,TRBV11-2,14,NA,NA,TGTGCCAGCAGCTTAGCGGCAGGAGCCTACGAGCAGTACTTC,CASSLAAGAYEQYF
TRBJ1-1,TRBV5-4,15,NA,NA,TGTGCCAGCAGCTTGTTTGGGTCGTTGAACACTGAAGCTTTCTTT,CASSLFGSLNTEAFF
TRBJ2-3,TRBV27,15,NA,TRBD2,TGTGCCAGCAGTTTCCTAGCGGGAGGGCCCGATACGCAGTATTTT,CASSFLAGGPDTQYF
TRBJ1-2,TRBV9,12,NA,NA,TGTGCCAGCAGCGGACTTAACTATGGCTACACCTTC,CASSGLNYGYTF
TRBJ2-7,TRBV7-8,15,NA,NA,TGTGCCAGCAGCTTATCCCTCAGGGATACCTACGAGCAGTACTTC,CASSLSLRDTYEQYF
TRBJ2-4,TRBV7-9,18,NA,TRBD1,TGTGCCAGCAGCTCCACGAAGATTACAGGGGGCGGCAAAAACATTCAGTACTTC,CASSSTKITGGGKNIQYF
TRBJ2-7,TRBV9,15,once,NA,TGTGCCAGCAGCGTAGCTCGGGACTCGACCTACGAGCAGTACTTC,CASSVARDSTYEQYF
TRBJ1-5,TRBV4-1,14,NA,NA,TGCGCCAGCAGCCGGGAGAACCCTGGACAGCCCCAGCATTTT,CASSRENPGQPQHF
TRBJ2-7,TRBV27,14,NA,NA,TGTGCCAGCGGGGGCCTCGGCTCGTCCTACGAGCAGTACTTC,CASGGLGSSYEQYF
TRBJ2-7,TRBV5-6,14,NA,TRBD1,TGTGCCAGCAGCATGGACAGGGCCCCCTCGGAGCAGTACTTC,CASSMDRAPSEQYF